This TCR beta chain was captured in a study of blood T cell repertoires in COVID-19. About the study: Acute and convalescent COVID-19 specimens originated in the United States, Italy and Spain.

Per the study methods: Reference gene primer amplification yielded estimated nucleated cell counts. TCRdb keeps only in-frame clones here, not all; method: immunoSEQ multiplex PCR. V, J and clone size derive from that table, while D and trimming were established from the DNA sequence. The table has approximately 350,000 clones, roughly 80% seen once. In assigning cohorts, the study relied on participant-reported clinical history. Recovery among Cohort 3 donors was established by two negative PCRs, clearance, or symptom resolution. The sequenced sample consisted of PBMCs or T cells enriched from blood (not recorded which). This TCR was recovered from a woman aged 45-65 years who had recovered from COVID-19.

CDR3: CAWRGRTSGTGELFF. The DNA for the CDR3 is TGTGCCTGGAGGGGCAGGACTAGCGGCACCGGGGAGCTGTTTTTT. This chain joins TRBV30 and TRBJ2-2, with 10 bases matching TRBD2. The trim removed 3 bases at V and 4 bases at J, leaving 5 bases unmatched. There are 15 residues in the CDR3. Germline CDR1 is GTSNPN and CDR2 is SVGIG (reference sequence).